This T cell receptor (beta chain) is from a study of T cells after yellow fever vaccination (dated by TCRdb to about 2019). About the investigation overall: The SMART-Seq v4 Ultra Low Input RNA kit was used to prepare libraries from fractions with low cell numbers. To follow T-cell clones before and after primary and booster YFV17D yellow fever vaccination, bulk TCR alpha and beta repertoires were sequenced over time. Two healthy male donors, one aged 18 to 30 and one aged 30 to 40 years, made up the cohort. Bulk PBMC replicates and cell subsets were isolated from blood drawn at multiple timepoints before and after both primary and secondary immunization. On the study overall, not on this receptor specifically: A small share of clonotypes was detected in both CD4 and CD8 compartments, with the overlap likely arising from convergent recombination. FACS-sorted repertoires could contain abundant contaminating clonotypes from the bulk population, so computational filtering was required. Most clones expanded after primary vaccination (around 96% of CD4 and around 88% of CD8) were re-detected after the booster, suggesting that broad memory maintenance occurred. Only a couple of donors were included in the study, so the extent to which the findings can be generalized is limited. Compared with the primary T-cell response, the secondary T-cell response was faster but weaker, reaching its peak on day 5 rather than on day 15.

Sequenced on an Illumina NovaSeq 6000. TCR cDNA was synthesized by 5'RACE template switching, which introduced a universal primer site and unique molecular identifiers. Priming of cDNA synthesis was performed from both the TCR alpha and TCR beta constant segments. Two PCR steps were used to amplify libraries, with sample barcodes and sequencing adapters being added in the second step. Sequencing of libraries was performed on Illumina HiSeq 2500 (2x100 bp) or NovaSeq (2x150 bp). From the authors' description of their analysis: Demultiplexing of reads and collapsing into UMI consensus sequences were performed with MIGEC, and V(D)J alignment was carried out with MiXCR. Vaccine-responding clonotypes were identified with edgeR using replicate PBMC samples, with FDR below 0.01 and a log2 fold change above 5 up to day 15 being required. Bulk clonotypes were assigned CD4 or CD8 identity according to which sequenced CD4 or CD8 repertoire held them at higher abundance. Starting from the raw public reads, TCRdb applied fastp trimming at Q25, assembled clones with MiXCR and retained in-frame beta chains. Rows are combined by CDR3 protein, so each entry shows the most common genes and DNA. TCRdb, not the original authors, processed these V and J calls. The sample contains over 300,000 distinct CDR3 sequences, approximately 4% of them found a single time. Around 25% of the sample comes from the top ten.

To note about this clonotype: Its antigen is unknown. Per-base qualities were not stored, and no clone one base away is much larger.

The sample's treatment or condition label is to be understood as: live attenuated yellow fever vaccine strain. At each blood-draw timepoint, two biological replicates of bulk PBMCs were obtained. A standard Ficoll-Paque protocol was used to isolate PBMCs from peripheral blood. TriZol was used to extract RNA from bulk PBMCs, CD4 and CD8 fractions, and dextramer-positive and dextramer-negative fractions. Compared with germline, V lacks 3 bases and J lacks 2 bases; bases without a gene match: 5. Counted from cysteine to phenylalanine, this CDR3 has 16 amino acids. Just the 48-base CDR3 DNA is kept, in frame starting at base 1. CDR1 and CDR2 are read off the germline V gene as SGHRS and YFSETQ.

The sequence was collected from a man between 18 and 29 years old who received the YFV17D yellow fever vaccine. The chain uses TRBV5-1 and TRBJ1-6; 7 of the junction bases match TRBD1. Sequenced material: PBMCs, taken 5 days after the yellow fever booster vaccination. The CDR3 is CASSYLGGAYNSPLHF. At the DNA level, the sequence is TGCGCCAGCAGCTACTTAGGGGGCGCCTATAATTCACCCCTCCACTTT.